Given below is one T cell receptor (beta chain) in context. What it binds is not known. The germline gives CDR1 SGHTA, CDR2 FQGTGA. V was shortened by 1 base and J by 9 bases, with 7 bases between the two germline ends. There are 13 residues in the CDR3. The data are from a study of T-cell memory formation after mild COVID-19. Notes on the study in general: Most CD4+ clones that shrank were in CM and EM, while CD8+ ones turned up in EMRA.

One entry per CDR3 protein results from TCRdb running MiXCR on the 5' RACE reads. The sample shows about 340,000 distinct CDR3 sequences, 10% to 15% of them seen only once. V and J are TRBV7-3 and TRBJ1-6, with no clear D. The sequence came from a man between 18 and 29 years old who had mild COVID-19 (a few samples of this study predate the infection). Cell type and time point are not known. Sequencing input: PBMCs or a T cell subset sorted from them (not recorded which). The CDR3 DNA reads TGTGCCAGCAGCTTAAACTGGCTTTCACCCCTCCACTTT. Protein sequence: CASSLNWLSPLHF.